This entry concerns a single T cell receptor (beta chain). The germline gives CDR1 MGHRA, CDR2 YSYEKL. V lost 3 bases to trimming and J lost 4 bases; unmatched junction nucleotides: 12. The CDR3 runs to 16 residues. This sample is drawn from a study of response to subunit inactivated influenza vaccine. One entry per CDR3 protein, called by TCRdb with MiXCR from the RT-PCR reads. The sample holds 500,000 to 550,000 distinct CDR3 sequences, under 30% seen once. These data are also associated with another study on T cells expressing NK-cell markers. Per that study: In generating TCR beta cDNA, 5'RACE template switching with UMIs was used. Cells sorted as CD3+CD56+NKG2C+, CD3+CD56+NKG2C- and CD3+CD56-NKG2C+ T cells supplied the TCR beta repertoires. One of the eight sequenced donors was seronegative, whereas the other seven were HCMV-seropositive.

The TCR originated in a man aged 50-59 years who received an inactivated influenza vaccine. This rearrangement joins TRBV4-1 to TRBJ2-7; 7 bases map to TRBD1. The source material was CD4+ T cells sorted from PBMCs, sampled 11 to 12 days after vaccination. The CDR3 spells CASSHPLGTGEYEQYF. CDR3 nucleotide sequence: TGCGCCAGCAGCCATCCCCTTGGCACAGGGGAATACGAGCAGTACTTC.